This T cell receptor beta chain was obtained from a study of PD-1 blockade in classical Hodgkin lymphoma. The study, taken as a whole, reports: Nivolumab initiated under 1 year post-ASCT led to patient exclusion. Newly diagnosed patients reportedly trailed healthy donors in baseline TCR diversity. Whoever responded completely had baseline diversity much like that seen in newly diagnosed patients. CD4+ TCR diversity climbed significantly by C4D1, unlike CD8+ TCR diversity.

The CDR3 has 15 amino acids. Germline CDR1 reads SGHAT; CDR2 reads FQNNGV. Trimming at V came to 1 base and at J to 3 bases, leaving 4 bases not matched to a gene. The time point here: cycle 4 day 1 (C4D1), after more than five weeks of nivolumab. Every patient had relapsed following autologous stem cell transplantation, and cohorts differed in brentuximab vedotin exposure. Libraries were prepared by immunoSEQ multiplex PCR; TCRdb keeps only in-frame clonotypes and omits some of them. The profile shows about 16,000 clones, 80% to 90% of them singletons. A remark on this clone: The antigen remains unidentified.

This TCR derives from a human donor with classical Hodgkin lymphoma. This chain uses TRBV11-2 with TRBJ2-7, with 9 bases matching TRBD1. This specimen was peripheral blood mononuclear cells (PBMCs), taken before the fourth cycle of nivolumab. CDR3 in DNA: TGTGCCAGCAGCTTAGGGACAGGGGACCTCTACGAGCAGTACTTC. It codes for CASSLGTGDLYEQYF. The full variable domain, in which reference TRBV11-2 and TRBJ2-7 provide the parts outside the CDR3, is EAGVAQSPRYKIIEKRQSVAFWCNPISGHATLYWYQQILGQGPKLLIQFQNNGVVDDSQLPKDRFSAERLKGVDSTLKIQPAKLEDSAVYLCASSLGTGDLYEQYFGPGTRLTVT.